One and the same sample provided the 15 T cell receptor beta chains below, sequenced in a study of CD8+CD57+ T cells in acquired aplastic anemia. The sequenced patients had an expansion of CD8+CD57+ cells seen by flow cytometry. Profiles of TCR beta VDJ and CDR3 were generated from a genomic DNA template. MiXCR, run by TCRdb on the reads, gives a single entry per CDR3 protein. The table has 100,000 to 150,000 distinct CDR3 sequences, roughly 40% seen once. Sequenced sample: sorted CD4+, CD8+, or CD8+CD57+ T cells (not recorded which) from PBMCs. The receptors originated from a human donor with aplastic anemia.

The chain couples TRBV10-3 to TRBJ1-2, with 8 bases fitting TRBD1. The V and J ends lost 4 bases and 4 bases, in that order; junction bases with no gene match: 14. This CDR3 spans 17 amino acids. Germline V gene data show CDR1 as ENHRY and CDR2 as SYGVKD. This CDR3 is CAISGVDRDQWAYGYTF. The DNA of the CDR3 is TGTGCCATCAGTGGAGTGGACAGGGATCAGTGGGCCTATGGCTACACCTTC.

At least ten counts were recorded for this clonotype. The V gene is TRBV10-2, the J gene TRBJ1-1; D is uncertain. Germline lookup yields CDR1 WSHSY and CDR2 SAAADI. The CDR3 runs 15 residues. V was cut by 5 bases and J by 0 bases, with 13 bases left in between. The CDR3 coding sequence is TGCGCCAGCAGTCTAACTCCAAGTATGAACACTGAAGCTTTCTTT. This gives the protein CASSLTPSMNTEAFF.

This sequence joins TRBV7-2 and TRBJ1-6, with no clear D. The ends were cut back, 4 bases at V and 13 bases at J, with 8 bases in the middle. Per germline, CDR1 SGHTA and CDR2 FQGNSA. The CDR3 covers 11 residues. The DNA of the CDR3 is TGTGCCAGCAGCTGGGCCGGGCCCCTCCACTTT. Residues: CASSWAGPLHF.

This chain joins TRBV19 and TRBJ1-2, with 7 bases that match TRBD1. The CDR3 runs 15 residues. The J segment lost 0 bases and the V segment lost 4 bases, leaving 5 bases of the junction unmatched. Germline CDR1 is LNHDA and CDR2 is SQIVND (reference sequence). CDR3 loop: CASSRPGQTNYGYTF. CDR3 sequence (DNA): TGTGCCAGTAGTAGGCCGGGACAGACTAACTATGGCTACACCTTC. Full variable domain (outside the CDR3, taken from reference TRBV19 and TRBJ1-2): DGGITQSPKYLFRKEGQNVTLSCEQNLNHDAMYWYRQDPGQGLRLIYYSQIVNDFQKGDIAEGYSVSREKKESFPLTVTSAQKNPTAFYLCASSRPGQTNYGYTFGSGTRLTVV.

This chain connects TRBV12-3 or TRBV12-4 to TRBJ2-3; 11 nucleotides agree with TRBD2. This CDR3 spans 16 amino acids. V trimming: 6 bases; J trimming: 2 bases; junction bases outside the gene matches: 7. CDR3 in amino acids: CASSFSSGGYTDTQYF. The DNA of the CDR3 is TGTGCCAGCAGCTTCTCTAGCGGGGGGTACACAGATACGCAGTATTTT.

The chain uses TRBV10-2 and TRBJ2-7, with 10 bases identical to TRBD2. Germline CDR1 is WSHSY and CDR2 is SAAADI. CDR3 length: 17 residues. V was pared by 4 bases and J by 0 bases, with 9 bases of the junction left unmatched. DNA for the CDR3: TGCGCCAGCAGTGCGCAGCTAGCGGGGGCCAACTCCTACGAGCAGTACTTC. Protein: CASSAQLAGANSYEQYF.

This clonotype was found once. The gene calls are TRBV9 and TRBJ2-1; D may match TRBD1 or TRBD2 (5 bases each). From germline, CDR1 is SGDLS and CDR2 YYNGEE. There are 13 residues in the CDR3. V was cut by 3 bases and J by 4 bases, with 8 bases left in between. This CDR3 is CASSGGTYNEQFF. In DNA, the CDR3 is TGTGCCAGCAGCGGGGGGACGTACAATGAGCAGTTCTTC.

In its sample, this clonotype was seen many times. The CDR3 DNA reads TGCAGCGTTAACCGGGGGTTGGGCACTGAAGCTTTCTTT. Its protein is CSVNRGLGTEAFF. This sequence joins TRBV29-1 and TRBJ1-1; tentatively, D is TRBD1 (5 bases). The germline V gene has CDR1 SQVTM and CDR2 ANQGSEA. V was cut by 5 bases and J by 4 bases, with 14 bases left in between. The CDR3 runs to 13 residues.

This clonotype was seen a few times. This chain links TRBV27 with TRBJ2-7; 10 positions agree with TRBD1. Germline values: CDR1 MNHEY, CDR2 SMNVEV (reference sequence). Trimming removed 9 bases from V and 7 bases from J; junction bases left unmatched: 9. The CDR3 length is 13 residues. The CDR3 nucleotides read TGTGCCAGTAAGTTCGGGACAGGGGCTGAGCAGTACTTC. Translating gives CASKFGTGAEQYF.

This chain joins TRBV27 and TRBJ2-1; D is possibly TRBD1 or TRBD2 (6 bases each). Germline CDR1 reads MNHEY; CDR2 reads SMNVEV (reference sequence). This CDR3 region has 15 residues. With 6 bases removed from V and 5 bases from J, the gap between germline ends came to 17 bases. CDR3 loop: CASSHDRGLHNEQFF. The CDR3 DNA reads as TGTGCCAGCAGCCATGACCGGGGGCTACACAATGAGCAGTTCTTC.

This clonotype was seen ten or more times. The CDR3 loop is CASSSRQGRVGEKLFF. Written as DNA, the CDR3 is TGTGCCAGCAGCTCCAGACAGGGAAGAGTGGGAGAAAAACTGTTTTTT. The chain has TRBV5-6 and TRBJ1-4, with 7 bases identical to TRBD1. Germline values: CDR1 SGHDT, CDR2 YYEEEE. V was clipped by 3 bases and J by 8 bases; unmatched bases: 13. The CDR3 spans 16 residues.

The chain joins TRBV20-1 to TRBJ2-3; D not certain. Germline CDR1 reads DFQATT; CDR2 reads SNEGSKA (reference sequence). The CDR3 length is 15 residues. V lost 3 bases and J 1 base, leaving 14 bases between the germline ends. CDR3 sequence (DNA): TGCAGTGCTAGTATGGCCTATCCGCGCACAGATACGCAGTATTTT. This gives the protein CSASMAYPRTDTQYF.

This clonotype was seen at least ten times. The V gene is TRBV6-1, the J gene TRBJ1-2; TRBD1 matches 8 bases. Trimming took 7 bases from V and 8 from J; bases not matched to a gene: 9. This CDR3 has 13 residues. CDR1 and CDR2 (germline): MNHNS, SASEGT. CDR3 in DNA: TGTGCCAGCACTATAGGACAGGGCTTAGGCTACACCTTC. Protein sequence: CASTIGQGLGYTF.

V and J are TRBV28 and TRBJ1-3; a weak D match, TRBD1 (5 bases). CDR3 length: 15 residues. CDR1 and CDR2 from the germline V gene are MDHEN and SYDVKM. V was trimmed by 4 bases and J by 2 bases, leaving 12 bases between them. DNA of the CDR3: TGTGCCAGCAGTTGGGACGGGAGCCCTGGAAACACCATATATTTT. It specifies CASSWDGSPGNTIYF.

This clonotype was seen many times. V is TRBV7-9 and J is TRBJ1-3; D is uncertain. The CDR3 loop spans 15 amino acids. The V and J ends lost 2 bases and 2 bases respectively, with 10 bases between them. From germline, CDR1 is SEHNR and CDR2 FQNEAQ (reference sequence). DNA for the CDR3: TGTGCCAGCAGCTTAAATTGGCACCCTGGAAACACCATATATTTT. Its translation: CASSLNWHPGNTIYF. The whole variable domain, filled in from reference TRBV7-9 and TRBJ1-3, reads DTGVSQNPRHKITKRGQNVTFRCDPISEHNRLYWYRQTLGQGPEFLTYFQNEAQLEKSRLLSDRFSAERPKGSFSTLEIQRTEQGDSAMYLCASSLNWHPGNTIYFGEGSWLTVV.